The 16 T cell receptor beta chains below were found in one sample sequenced in a study of shared clonotypes between healthy human individuals. This table comes from immunoSEQ multiplex PCR, and its TCRdb copy is limited to in-frame clones, with some not included. The sample includes around 2,000,000 clones, 93% of them seen just once. As defined, naive CD8 cells were CD45RO-negative and positively selected for CCR7, with terminally differentiated effector memory CD45RA+ cells excluded. Sequenced material: naive CD8+ T cells from PBMCs. All receptors come from a man between 18 and 29 years old in good health. Some clones in this sample may be carry-over from other donors' samples.

The CDR3 sequence is CASSLEGSVTLSSNYGYTF. For the CDR3, the DNA is TGCGCCAGCAGCTTGGAAGGGAGCGTAACGCTTTCAAGTAACTATGGCTACACCTTC. The chain is built from TRBV5-1 and TRBJ1-2; D gene ambiguous. Germline V lookup: CDR1 SGHRS, CDR2 YFSETQ. The CDR3 runs 19 residues. The V end lost 0 bases, the J end lost 1 base, and 22 bases lay between the germline ends.

This chain uses TRBV5-1 with TRBJ1-1; no clear D. V was shortened by 4 bases and J by 8 bases, with 9 bases between the two germline ends. CDR3 length equals 11 residues. The germline CDR1 and CDR2 sequences are SGHRS and YFSETQ. The CDR3: CASSAGLEAFF. The CDR3 region has the DNA TGCGCCAGCAGCGCCGGCTTGGAAGCTTTCTTT.

This clone came up once. V usage is TRBV11-3 and J usage is TRBJ2-1, with D possibly matching TRBD2 (6 bases). Germline-derived CDR1 and CDR2 are SGHNT and YENEEA. Trimming took off 3 bases at V and 10 bases at J, with 13 bases between the two ends. The CDR3 length is 13 residues. The CDR3, as DNA: TGTGCCAGCAGCTTGAGGGAGGAAGAGGAGCAGTTCTTC. This gives the protein CASSLREEEEQFF.

The gene calls are TRBV5-8 and TRBJ1-4; D not resolved. V was pared by 6 bases and J by 7 bases, with 16 bases between. CDR3 length equals 14 residues. Per germline, CDR1 SGHTS and CDR2 YDEGEE. CDR3 nucleotide sequence: TGTGCCAGCACCCGCCGGGCGTCAGGTGAAAAACTGTTTTTT. Translating it yields CASTRRASGEKLFF.

This chain connects TRBV27 to TRBJ1-4; 11 bases agree with TRBD1. Trimming at V came to 2 bases and at J to 4 bases, leaving 15 bases not matched to a gene. There are 20 residues in the CDR3. The germline CDR1 and CDR2 sequences are MNHEY and SMNVEV (reference sequence). CDR3 amino acids: CASSLEGDRGSKTDNEKLFF. For the CDR3, the DNA is TGTGCCAGCAGTTTAGAAGGGGACAGGGGGTCGAAGACCGATAATGAAAAACTGTTTTTT.

This sequence joins TRBV6-1 and TRBJ2-3; 9 bases match TRBD2. This CDR3 comprises 16 residues. V shed 3 bases, J shed 6 bases, and the junction held 10 bases outside the gene matches. Per germline, CDR1 MNHNS and CDR2 SASEGT. The CDR3, as DNA: TGTGCCAGCAGTGAGAATCTAGCGGGACCCCCCGATACGCAGTATTTT. It encodes CASSENLAGPPDTQYF.

The chain employs TRBV6-6 and TRBJ1-2; the D gene is possibly TRBD1 (5 bases). Trimming cost V 8 bases and J 5 bases, with 15 bases left between them. Germline V gene sequence: CDR1 MNHNY, CDR2 SVGAGI (reference sequence). This CDR3 has 13 residues. CDR3 bases: TGTGCCAGCGGGCCATCGGGGGGTTATGGCTACACCTTC. Protein sequence: CASGPSGGYGYTF.

The V and J genes are TRBV19 and TRBJ1-1; possible D gene TRBD1, 5 bases. V was trimmed by 8 bases and J by 6 bases, leaving 10 bases between them. Germline V gene data show CDR1 as LNHDA and CDR2 as SQIVND (reference sequence). The CDR3 is 11 amino acids. CDR3 protein: CASVGGAEAFF. In nucleotides, the CDR3 is TGTGCCAGTGTGGGGGGGGCTGAAGCTTTCTTT.

V gene TRBV6-5 combines with J gene TRBJ2-6; no clear D gene. The V gene lost 5 bases and the J gene lost 2 bases, with 10 bases spanning the gap. Germline V lookup: CDR1 MNHEY, CDR2 SVGAGI. The CDR3 is 15 amino acids. Here the CDR3 reads CASSVWAAGANVLTF. The DNA for the CDR3 is TGTGCCAGCAGTGTCTGGGCAGCTGGGGCCAACGTCCTGACTTTC.

This chain links TRBV7-2 with TRBJ2-1; 11 nucleotides align to TRBD1. CDR3 length: 17 amino acids. With 5 bases clipped from V and 5 bases from J, the junction kept 11 bases outside the gene matches. Germline lookup yields CDR1 SGHTA and CDR2 FQGNSA. In nucleotides, the CDR3 is TGTGCCAGCAGCCCCCGGACAGGGGGCCTCTTCGACAATGAGCAGTTCTTC. This codes for CASSPRTGGLFDNEQFF.

The gene calls are TRBV6-1 and TRBJ1-2; tentative D call: TRBD1 (6 bases). The germline V gene has CDR1 MNHNS and CDR2 SASEGT. This CDR3 comprises 16 residues. V lost 0 bases, J lost 4 bases, and 15 bases lay in between. Here the CDR3 DNA reads TGTGCCAGCAGTGAAGCGCTTCAGACAGGCGTCTATGGCTACACCTTC. Translation: CASSEALQTGVYGYTF.

The V gene is TRBV7-2, the J gene TRBJ2-2, with D perhaps TRBD2 (6 bases). The V end lost 0 bases, the J end lost 5 bases, and 13 bases lay between the germline ends. Germline-derived CDR1 and CDR2 are SGHTA and FQGNSA. The CDR3 runs 16 residues. The CDR3 sequence is CASSLAGEGLTGELFF. The CDR3 region has the DNA TGTGCCAGCAGCTTAGCGGGAGAGGGACTGACCGGGGAGCTGTTTTTT.

V and J are TRBV9 and TRBJ2-7, with D possibly being TRBD1 (5 bases). The length of the CDR3 is 13 residues. CDR1 SGDLS and CDR2 YYNGEE come from the germline V gene. Deletions cut 3 bases from V and 0 bases from J, with 7 bases between. CDR3 region: CASSEGFSYEQYF. As DNA, the CDR3 is TGTGCCAGCAGCGAGGGGTTCTCCTACGAGCAGTACTTC.

The chain carries TRBV14 and TRBJ2-7; TRBD2 is a possible D gene (5 bases). Germline V lookup: CDR1 SGHDN, CDR2 FVKESK. The CDR3 is made up of 14 amino acids. The ends were cut back, 5 bases at V and 3 bases at J, with 14 bases in the middle. The CDR3 loop reads CASSAGLVYYEQYF. In DNA, the CDR3 is TGTGCCAGCAGCGCAGGACTGGTCTACTACGAGCAGTACTTC.

This clone has just a few counts. Other DNA sequences from this sample encode an identical CDR3 as well. The V gene is TRBV14, the J gene TRBJ1-1; tentative D call: TRBD1 (6 bases). Per the germline V gene, CDR1 is SGHDN and CDR2 is FVKESK. Trimming pared 3 bases from V and 5 bases from J, leaving 10 bases between. The CDR3 covers 13 residues. CDR3 sequence: CASSQDTGTEAFF. The DNA of the CDR3 is TGTGCCAGCAGCCAGGATACAGGGACTGAAGCTTTCTTT.

This chain's CDR3 is CASGFPGDEQYF. CDR3 nucleotide sequence: TGTGCCAGCGGATTCCCCGGCGACGAGCAGTACTTC. The V and J genes are TRBV27 and TRBJ2-7; D is uncertain. The V end was cut by 8 bases, the J end by 5 bases, with 13 bases between. The CDR3 has 12 residues. CDR1 and CDR2 (germline): MNHEY, SMNVEV (reference sequence).